Listed below are T cell receptor beta chains from one sample, sequenced in a study of T cell responses to AZD1222 COVID-19 vaccine. Sequencing was performed with immunoSEQ multiplex PCR; in TCRdb, only in-frame clones are kept and a portion is missing. The sample lists more than 100,000 clones; around 90% were seen once. Sequenced material: peripheral blood, taken on day 0 of AZD1222 vaccination. These receptors were obtained from an adult in good health. Each CDR3 is given with its conserved first and last residue. Part of the rows lack a size; the others show once, few, many or a class for expanded clones.

v_call: TRBV5-1; clone_size: .; cdr3_aa: CASSYRVVAGGNEQFF
v_call: TRBV7-9; clone_size: .; cdr3_aa: CASSPLSPLHF
v_call: TRBV4-2; clone_size: .; cdr3_aa: CASSQQGYEQYF
v_call: TRBV19; clone_size: .; cdr3_aa: CASTSPGVRAKNIQYF
v_call: TRBV11-2; clone_size: .; cdr3_aa: CASTFIPGAPRGYTF
v_call: TRBV7-3; clone_size: .; cdr3_aa: CASSTGQNTEAFF
v_call: TRBV20-1; clone_size: .; cdr3_aa: CSVDEQYF
v_call: TRBV27; clone_size: few; cdr3_aa: CASSLPGLSSYNEQFF
v_call: TRBV19; clone_size: .; cdr3_aa: CASRADRREYYGYTF
v_call: TRBV28; clone_size: once; cdr3_aa: CASLGGGGGRLRYEQYF
v_call: TRBV7-8; clone_size: .; cdr3_aa: CASSRPLEGGPTDTQYF
v_call: TRBV13; clone_size: few; cdr3_aa: CASRVAGTGPTQFF
v_call: TRBV5-1; clone_size: once; cdr3_aa: CASSLDSGLYYGYTF
v_call: TRBV7-6; clone_size: .; cdr3_aa: CASSRRLTTNEKLFF
v_call: TRBV5-1; clone_size: .; cdr3_aa: CASSLRQGEGPEQFF
v_call: TRBV18; clone_size: .; cdr3_aa: CASSPGQGETQYF
v_call: TRBV28; clone_size: .; cdr3_aa: CASSTLDGNYGYTF
v_call: TRBV7-2; clone_size: few; cdr3_aa: CASSTGQGGQPQHF
v_call: TRBV24-1; clone_size: .; cdr3_aa: CATSSTDSLYGYTF
v_call: TRBV19; clone_size: once; cdr3_aa: CASSIGSGYEQYF
v_call: TRBV25-1; clone_size: .; cdr3_aa: CASGRQGATYEQYF
v_call: TRBV5-1; clone_size: .; cdr3_aa: CASSSGLVVDEQFF
v_call: TRBV7-3; clone_size: .; cdr3_aa: CASSPRGGSGRAHNEQFF
v_call: TRBV7-2; clone_size: .; cdr3_aa: CASSPRGGDTQYF
v_call: TRBV7-8; clone_size: .; cdr3_aa: CASSLSGYEQYF
v_call: TRBV5-1; clone_size: .; cdr3_aa: CASSLVLNTEAFF
v_call: TRBV28; clone_size: once; cdr3_aa: CASSGPGQGEEKLFF
v_call: TRBV9; clone_size: .; cdr3_aa: CASSPPNNEQFF
v_call: TRBV20-1; clone_size: .; cdr3_aa: CSASRGASYNEQFF
v_call: TRBV30; clone_size: .; cdr3_aa: CAWRVKGASGTYEQYF
v_call: TRBV18; clone_size: once; cdr3_aa: CASSPPERGGEKLFF
v_call: TRBV30; clone_size: .; cdr3_aa: CAWSVREETQYF
v_call: TRBV19; clone_size: .; cdr3_aa: CASSKWGPSTDTQYF
v_call: TRBV2; clone_size: .; cdr3_aa: CASSEVGAGGYTF
v_call: TRBV18; clone_size: .; cdr3_aa: CASSPLPVAGGQETQYF
v_call: TRBV11-2; clone_size: few; cdr3_aa: CASSLGTADYGYTF
v_call: TRBV9; clone_size: once; cdr3_aa: CASSVGRTGDYEQYF
v_call: TRBV19; clone_size: .; cdr3_aa: CASSIGREGLQPQHF
v_call: TRBV7-8; clone_size: .; cdr3_aa: CASSNADRSAYEQYF
v_call: TRBV6-5; clone_size: .; cdr3_aa: CASNGLAVNQETQYF
v_call: TRBV20-1; clone_size: .; cdr3_aa: CSARRETEAFF
v_call: TRBV4-1; clone_size: .; cdr3_aa: CASSPDPFSYEQYF
v_call: TRBV30; clone_size: .; cdr3_aa: CAWSSGPRAFF
v_call: TRBV5-1; clone_size: .; cdr3_aa: CASSRGTDFSTDTQYF
v_call: TRBV5-1; clone_size: once; cdr3_aa: CASSLVPGTGELFF
v_call: TRBV27; clone_size: .; cdr3_aa: CASSLRGRGLGGYTF
v_call: TRBV28; clone_size: .; cdr3_aa: CASSFPSGTGGVYGYTF
v_call: TRBV14; clone_size: once; cdr3_aa: CASSRGTGANVLTF
v_call: TRBV29-1; clone_size: .; cdr3_aa: CSVPGQRVNEQFF
v_call: TRBV6-5; clone_size: .; cdr3_aa: CASSYSSGTVDIQYF
v_call: TRBV2; clone_size: .; cdr3_aa: CASSQAGPYEQYF
v_call: TRBV20-1; clone_size: .; cdr3_aa: CSASPVRGLPTDTQYF
v_call: TRBV7-8; clone_size: .; cdr3_aa: CASSLGLRGANSGNTIYF
v_call: TRBV4-1; clone_size: .; cdr3_aa: CASSLQGASQETQYF